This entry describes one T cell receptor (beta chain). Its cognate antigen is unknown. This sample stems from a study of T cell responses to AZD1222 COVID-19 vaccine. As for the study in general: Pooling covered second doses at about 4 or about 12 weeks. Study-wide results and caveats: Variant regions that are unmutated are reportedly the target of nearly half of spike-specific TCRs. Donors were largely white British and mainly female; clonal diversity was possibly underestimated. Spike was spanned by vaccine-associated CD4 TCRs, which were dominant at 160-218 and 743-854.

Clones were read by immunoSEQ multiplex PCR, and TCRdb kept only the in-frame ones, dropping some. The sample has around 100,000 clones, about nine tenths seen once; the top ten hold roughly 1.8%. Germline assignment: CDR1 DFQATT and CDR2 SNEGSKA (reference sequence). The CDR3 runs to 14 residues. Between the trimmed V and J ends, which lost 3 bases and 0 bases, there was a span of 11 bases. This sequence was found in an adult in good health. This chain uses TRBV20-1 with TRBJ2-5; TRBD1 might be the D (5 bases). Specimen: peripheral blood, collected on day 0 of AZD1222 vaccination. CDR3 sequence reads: CSASDRVNQETQYF. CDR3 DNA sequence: TGCAGTGCTAGTGACAGAGTGAACCAAGAGACCCAGTACTTC.